The next 5 T cell receptor beta chains were all read from a single sample in a study of neoadjuvant anti-PD-1 for oral cavity cancer. Data came from immunoSEQ multiplex PCR; TCRdb stores just in-frame clones and leaves some out. This table holds about 15,000 clones, around 75% found once. Sequences were derived from PBMCs, sampled before nivolumab (anti-PD-1) treatment. The receptors shown here come from a person aged 40 to 85 with oral cavity squamous cell carcinoma.

The V gene is TRBV5-1, the J gene TRBJ2-4, with D perhaps matching TRBD2 (7 bases). There are 12 residues in the CDR3. V was clipped by 2 bases and J by 11 bases, with 11 bases between them. Germline V gene data show CDR1 as SGHRS and CDR2 as YFSETQ. DNA of the CDR3: TGCGCCAGCAGCTTCGGGGGGCCACTTCAGTACTTC. Translating gives CASSFGGPLQYF. The full variable domain, completed using reference TRBV5-1 and TRBJ2-4, is KAGVTQTPRYLIKTRGQQVTLSCSPISGHRSVSWYQQTPGQGLQFLFEYFSETQRNKGNFPGRFSGRQFSNSRSEMNVSTLELGDSALYLCASSFGGPLQYFGAGTRLSVL.

V is TRBV10-3 and J is TRBJ1-1; the D is unclear. Germline values: CDR1 ENHRY, CDR2 SYGVKD. The V end lost 3 bases, the J end lost 7 bases, and 9 bases lay between the germline ends. This CDR3 region has 12 residues. In DNA, the CDR3 is TGTGCCATCAGTGATATGACACATGAAGCTTTCTTT. Translating gives CAISDMTHEAFF.

The V gene is TRBV2, the J gene TRBJ1-1, with 9 bases matching TRBD1. CDR3 size: 13 residues. The germline V gene has CDR1 SNHLY and CDR2 FYNNEI. The ends lost 4 bases at V and 7 bases at J; junction bases unmatched: 4. The CDR3 DNA is TGTGCCAGCAGTGGACAGGGGGTACATGAAGCTTTCTTT. Its translation: CASSGQGVHEAFF.

Only a few counts were recorded for this clone. The chain has TRBV27 and TRBJ1-5; the match to TRBD1 covers 8 bases. The V and J ends lost 4 bases and 5 bases, in that order; junction bases with no gene match: 4. The germline V gene encodes CDR1 MNHEY and CDR2 SMNVEV (reference sequence). This CDR3 comprises 14 residues. In nucleotides, the CDR3 is TGTGCCAGCAGTTCCGGACAGGGTGATCAGCCCCAGCATTTT. Translating gives CASSSGQGDQPQHF.

The chain uses TRBV6-6 and TRBJ2-3, with no clear D. This CDR3 region has 12 residues. Deletions cut 6 bases from V and 0 bases from J, with 4 bases between. Germline V gives CDR1 MNHNY, CDR2 SVGAGI (reference sequence). The CDR3: CASRKSTDTQYF. The DNA of the CDR3 is TGTGCCAGCAGGAAGAGCACAGATACGCAGTATTTT.